The following is a T cell receptor (beta chain) sequence with its context. The CDR3 loop spans 15 amino acids. V lost 2 bases to trimming and J lost 3 bases, with 13 bases between them. Germline V CDR1 and CDR2: MNHNS, SASEGT. This entry comes from a study of blood T cell repertoires in COVID-19. Authors' methods: Amplification from reference gene primers served as the basis for estimated nucleated cell counts. This table comes from immunoSEQ multiplex PCR, and its TCRdb copy is limited to in-frame clones, with some not included. V and J calls plus clone size are reproduced from that table; the DNA served to infer D and trimming. Found here are about 190,000 clones, 70% to 85% of them singletons; the top ten hold roughly 3%.

Specimen: PBMCs or T cells enriched from blood (not recorded which). V gene TRBV6-1 combines with J gene TRBJ1-2, with D possibly TRBD1 on 5 matching bases. The TCR was taken from a woman in her thirties who had recovered from COVID-19. The CDR3 nucleotides read TGTGCCAGCAGTGAAATGTACAGGTCGGACTATGGCTACACCTTC. Translated, it gives CASSEMYRSDYGYTF.